One sample yielded the 22 T cell receptor beta chains listed below, sequenced in a study of cytomegalovirus exposure and HLA in healthy donors. PCR was performed using 60 Vbeta and 13 Jbeta primers. Method: immunoSEQ multiplex PCR; TCRdb's copy keeps in-frame clones and lacks some. There are 95,000 to 130,000 clones in the sample; about 80% occur only once, and around 4.4% lies in the top ten. Input material: PBMCs. All receptors derive from a man in his thirties or forties in good health and CMV-seropositive.

On this clone: At one of its ends the junction is not consistent with the germline gene, which may arise from a read error. V usage is TRBV15 and J usage is TRBJ2-6, with TRBD1 matching 8 bases. Germline V gene lookup returns CDR1 LNHNV and CDR2 YYDKDF (reference sequence). This CDR3 is built from 18 residues. The CDR3 DNA follows: TGTGCCACCAGCAGTACGGGACAGGCATTCTCTGGGGCCAACGGCCTGACTTTC. Protein product: CATSSTGQAFSGANGLTF.

The rearrangement uses TRBV4-1 and TRBJ1-4, with a tentative D call TRBD1 (5 bases). V gave up 4 bases and J gave up 0 bases, with 12 bases separating them. Germline CDR1 and CDR2: MGHRA and YSYEKL. The CDR3 contains 16 residues. The DNA of the CDR3 is TGCGCCAGCAGCCCAGATCAGGGTGCAACTAATGAAAAACTGTTTTTT. Translated: CASSPDQGATNEKLFF.

This clone came up a few times. V and J are TRBV9 and TRBJ2-5; a weak D match, TRBD2 (5 bases). The DNA end lines up better with TRBJ2-7; the J call may be wrong. The V gene's germline CDR1 is SGDLS and CDR2 YYNGEE. The CDR3 is 14 amino acids. The CDR3 reads CASSVDWSGYEQYF. In DNA form, the CDR3 reads TGTGCCAGCAGCGTAGATTGGAGCGGCTACGAGCAGTACTTC.

The chain joins TRBV5-1 to TRBJ2-7; 12 bases map to TRBD1. The CDR3 is 15 amino acids. V was pared by 5 bases and J by 3 bases, with 6 bases of the junction left unmatched. Per germline, CDR1 SGHRS and CDR2 YFSETQ. CDR3 sequence (DNA): TGCGCCAGCAGTCCCGGGACAGGGGGCATCTACGAGCAGTACTTC. Its translation: CASSPGTGGIYEQYF.

This clone was detected only a few times. This chain links TRBV19 with TRBJ2-3, with D maybe TRBD2 (6 bases). The CDR3 is 16 residues long. The germline V gene has CDR1 LNHDA and CDR2 SQIVND (reference sequence). V lost 5 bases, J lost 1 base, and 16 bases lay in between. The CDR3 here is CASSVFLGGGTDTQYF. In DNA form, the CDR3 reads TGTGCCAGTAGTGTGTTTTTGGGCGGGGGCACAGATACGCAGTATTTT.

Concerning this clone itself: One junction end does not reproduce the germline sequence, and a read error may be involved. The rearrangement uses TRBV7-9 and TRBJ1-1; 7 nucleotides align to TRBD1. Germline assignment: CDR1 SEHNR and CDR2 FQNEAQ (reference sequence). The length of the CDR3 is 14 residues. CDR3 amino acids: CSSSGRQGITEAFF. The CDR3 nucleotides are TGTTCCAGCAGCGGACGACAGGGTATCACTGAAGCTTTCTTT.

The gene calls are TRBV10-3 and TRBJ1-1; D is perhaps TRBD1 (5 bases). V was cut by 0 bases and J by 6 bases, with 8 bases left in between. The CDR3 contains 13 residues. The V gene's germline CDR1 is ENHRY and CDR2 SYGVKD. CDR3 sequence: CAISESTEAEAFF. CDR3 in DNA: TGTGCCATCAGTGAGTCGACAGAGGCTGAAGCTTTCTTT.

V is TRBV7-2 and J is TRBJ2-2, with 7 bases fitting TRBD2. J was trimmed by 7 bases and V by 2 bases; bases with no gene match: 4. Germline CDR1 SGHTA, CDR2 FQGNSA. CDR3 length equals 14 residues. CDR3 DNA sequence: TGTGCCAGCAGCTTATCAGGGAGGGTCGGGGAGCTGTTTTTT. As protein: CASSLSGRVGELFF.

This sequence joins TRBV27 and TRBJ1-6; 10 bases are shared with TRBD1. V lost 7 bases and J lost 10; bases outside the gene matches: 7. The CDR3 has 14 amino acids. Germline V CDR1 and CDR2: MNHEY, SMNVEV (reference sequence). CDR3 nucleotides: TGTGCCAGCACCCTGGGGACAGGGGTCTCACCCCTCCACTTT. This codes for CASTLGTGVSPLHF.

V gene TRBV6-8 combines with J gene TRBJ2-7; D not resolved. Trimming took off 8 bases at V and 6 bases at J, with 11 bases between the two ends. CDR3 length: 11 residues. Germline loops: CDR1 MNHGY, CDR2 SAAAGT. For the CDR3, the DNA is TGTGCCAGCCCATCGCGTTCCGAGCAGTACTTC. Protein sequence: CASPSRSEQYF.

The CDR3 sequence: CASSRRTGTDTQYF. The CDR3 region has the DNA TGTGCCAGCAGCAGACGGACTGGCACAGATACGCAGTATTTT. V gene TRBV9 combines with J gene TRBJ2-3; a possible D gene is TRBD2 (5 bases). The CDR3 extends over 14 amino acids. Between the trimmed V and J ends, which lost 4 bases and 1 base, there was a span of 10 bases. The germline CDR1 and CDR2 sequences are SGDLS and YYNGEE.

The V call is TRBV7-2, the J call TRBJ2-6; D is undetermined. Germline lookup yields CDR1 SGHTA and CDR2 FQGNSA. V lost 3 bases, J lost 0 bases, and 3 bases lay in between. CDR3 size: 14 residues. The CDR3 here is CASSFSSGANVLTF. CDR3 DNA sequence: TGTGCCAGCAGCTTCAGCTCTGGGGCCAACGTCCTGACTTTC. The full variable domain, its missing parts supplied by reference TRBV7-2 and TRBJ2-6, is GAGVSQSPSNKVTEKGKDVELRCDPISGHTALYWYRQSLGQGLEFLIYFQGNSAPDKSGLPSDRFSAERTGGSVSTLTIQRTQQEDSAVYLCASSFSSGANVLTFGAGSRLTVL.

This sequence joins TRBV4-2 and TRBJ2-7, with 11 bases that match TRBD1. The CDR3 extends over 15 amino acids. Germline assignment: CDR1 LGHNA and CDR2 YNFKEQ. V lost 0 bases and J lost 3; bases outside the gene matches: 1. This CDR3 is CASSQEGTGGYEQYF. As DNA, the CDR3 is TGTGCCAGCAGCCAAGAGGGGACAGGGGGCTACGAGCAGTACTTC.

This chain's CDR3 is CASSLTGQGIAQYF. Here the CDR3 DNA reads TGTGCCAGCAGCTTAACGGGACAGGGGATCGCGCAGTATTTT. The chain combines TRBV11-3 with TRBJ2-3; 10 bases are a match to TRBD1. The germline gives CDR1 SGHNT, CDR2 YENEEA. The CDR3 has 14 amino acids. Trimming removed 2 bases from V and 10 bases from J; junction bases left unmatched: 6.

This rearrangement joins TRBV4-3 to TRBJ2-3; D perhaps matches TRBD2 (5 bases). V lost 1 base and J lost 2, with 13 bases in between. The germline gives CDR1 LGHNA, CDR2 YSLEER. The CDR3 loop spans 16 amino acids. The CDR3 here is CASSQVGGSVTDTQYF. The CDR3 DNA reads TGCGCCAGCAGCCAAGTGGGTGGGAGTGTCACAGATACGCAGTATTTT.

The chain combines TRBV28 with TRBJ2-3; 9 bases fit TRBD2. This CDR3 has 16 amino acids. The germline V gene has CDR1 MDHEN and CDR2 SYDVKM. J was trimmed by 1 base and V by 2 bases; bases with no gene match: 4. CDR3 in DNA: TGTGCCAGCAGTTTAGCGGGGGGGACAGGCACAGATACGCAGTATTTT. It codes for CASSLAGGTGTDTQYF.

V usage is TRBV27 and J usage is TRBJ2-5; 8 bases line up with TRBD2. The CDR3 has 15 amino acids. The V segment lost 9 bases and the J segment 2 bases; nucleotides outside the gene matches: 11. Per the germline V gene, CDR1 is MNHEY and CDR2 is SMNVEV (reference sequence). Here the CDR3 reads CASAPVGLGQETQYF. The CDR3, as DNA: TGTGCCAGTGCCCCCGTGGGACTAGGACAAGAGACCCAGTACTTC.

V gene TRBV4-1 combines with J gene TRBJ1-1, with D possibly being TRBD1 (5 bases). V lost 0 bases and J lost 5, with 13 bases in between. Germline-derived CDR1 and CDR2 are MGHRA and YSYEKL. This CDR3 spans 15 amino acids. The CDR3 DNA reads TGCGCCAGCAGCCAAGAACCCACCGGGGGAACTGAAGCTTTCTTT. Translation: CASSQEPTGGTEAFF.

The chain uses TRBV7-3 and TRBJ1-1; D possibly corresponds to TRBD1 (5 bases). The CDR3 extends over 15 amino acids. Germline CDR1 is SGHTA and CDR2 is FQGTGA. Trimming took off 1 base at V and 2 bases at J, with 11 bases between the two ends. CDR3 loop: CASSLRGDRNTEAFF. In DNA form, the CDR3 reads TGTGCCAGCAGCTTAAGGGGCGACAGAAACACTGAAGCTTTCTTT. Supplemented by reference TRBV7-3 and TRBJ1-1, the full variable domain reads GAGVSQTPSNKVTEKGKYVELRCDPISGHTALYWYRQSLGQGPEFLIYFQGTGAADDSGLPNDRFFAVRPEGSVSTLKIQRTERGDSAVYLCASSLRGDRNTEAFFGQGTRLTVV.

The rearrangement uses TRBV11-3 and TRBJ1-1, with 8 bases lining up with TRBD1. CDR1 SGHNT and CDR2 YENEEA come from the germline V gene. The CDR3 spans 17 residues. The V gene end was trimmed by 5 bases and the J gene end by 1 base; junction bases not matched to a gene: 12. For the CDR3, the DNA is TGTGCCAGCAGCATCCGGGACAGGACAATAAGGAACACTGAAGCTTTCTTT. Translation gives CASSIRDRTIRNTEAFF.

This clone has only one observation. This sequence joins TRBV7-8 and TRBJ2-1, with D hard to call. The CDR3 extends over 14 amino acids. CDR1 SGHVS and CDR2 FQNEAQ come from the germline V gene. Trimming removed 2 bases at V and 8 bases at J, with 13 bases between. The CDR3 is CASSLISRSHEQFF. CDR3 sequence (DNA): TGTGCCAGCAGCTTAATCTCACGTAGTCATGAGCAGTTCTTC.

The V gene is TRBV7-6, the J gene TRBJ2-5; D is undetermined. V was trimmed by 3 bases and J by 2 bases, leaving 10 bases between them. Per germline, CDR1 SGHVS and CDR2 FNYEAQ. The CDR3 has 14 amino acids. The DNA of the CDR3 is TGTGCCAGCAGCTTGAGGCCAGAACAAGAGACCCAGTACTTC. Its translation: CASSLRPEQETQYF.